Each of the 5 T cell receptor beta chains below was sequenced from the same sample in a study of CD4 T cells in relation to SARS-CoV-2 and coronaviruses. Unexposed donor CD4+ T cells date from 2011-2018, before the COVID-19 pandemic. Libraries were prepared by immunoSEQ multiplex PCR; TCRdb keeps only in-frame clonotypes and omits some of them. The sample has roughly 60,000 clones; around 93% are singletons. Material: naive CD4+ T cells from PBMCs. Subset defined: naive CD4+ T cells isolated by negative enrichment. Every receptor here comes from a human donor in good health.

The chain carries TRBV9 and TRBJ2-6; 7 bases agree with TRBD1. Per the germline V gene, CDR1 is SGDLS and CDR2 is YYNGEE. V was clipped by 3 bases and J by 2 bases; unmatched bases: 5. The CDR3 has 16 residues. The CDR3 protein is CASSATQGAGANVLTF. The CDR3 coding sequence is TGTGCCAGCAGCGCGACCCAGGGGGCTGGGGCCAACGTCCTGACTTTC.

The chain couples TRBV19 to TRBJ2-2; 8 bases agree with TRBD2. CDR1 and CDR2 from the germline V gene are LNHDA and SQIVND (reference sequence). CDR3 length: 17 amino acids. Germline trimming cut 8 bases from V and 5 bases from J; bases unmatched to any gene: 16. Here the CDR3 reads CASRPLARSGTTGELFF. The DNA for the CDR3 is TGTGCCAGTCGTCCGCTGGCTCGTAGCGGGACTACCGGGGAGCTGTTTTTT.

The chain couples TRBV7-6 to TRBJ1-4; 7 bases are a match to TRBD1. V shed 1 base and J 4 bases; nucleotides not matched to a gene: 6. Looked up from germline, CDR1 is SGHVS and CDR2 is FNYEAQ. This CDR3 spans 16 amino acids. DNA of the CDR3: TGTGCCAGCAGCTTAGAAAGGGGACAGCGTAATGAAAAACTGTTTTTT. The encoded protein is CASSLERGQRNEKLFF.

The chain recombines TRBV27 with TRBJ2-6, with 7 bases matching TRBD1. The CDR3 spans 13 residues. V dropped 8 bases and J dropped 9; count of bases not matched to a gene: 7. Germline lookup yields CDR1 MNHEY and CDR2 SMNVEV (reference sequence). CDR3 protein: CASGVGTVNVLTF. The CDR3 DNA follows: TGTGCCAGCGGCGTCGGGACAGTCAACGTCCTGACTTTC.

The rearrangement links TRBV30 to TRBJ2-7; the D gene is possibly TRBD1 (5 bases). Germline V CDR1 and CDR2: GTSNPN, SVGIG (reference sequence). V dropped 3 bases and J dropped 7 bases, with 13 bases sitting between them. The CDR3 extends over 12 amino acids. This chain's CDR3 is CAWSTGALEQYF. The CDR3 nucleotides read TGTGCCTGGAGCACAGGTGCCCTGGAGCAGTACTTC.